This entry concerns a single T cell receptor (beta chain). Its target is unknown. The CDR3 is made up of 19 amino acids. Germline CDR1 and CDR2: SGHDN and FVKESK. The V and J ends lost 3 bases and 4 bases respectively, with 24 bases between them. This specimen comes from a study of cytomegalovirus exposure and HLA in healthy donors. PCR involved 60 Vbeta and 13 Jbeta primers. Clones were sequenced by immunoSEQ multiplex PCR, and TCRdb holds only the in-frame ones, with some missing. Counted here are more than 150,000 clones, roughly 85% occurring once; the ten biggest clones make up about 2.4%. Study-wide results and caveats: For most TCR sequences rarity was the rule, although some public TCRs occurred in many donors. It was reportedly the case that the classifier diagnosed cytomegalovirus status with high specificity and sensitivity. In a later analysis, HLA-C alleles had the fewest associated TCRs, DRB1 alleles the most.

The receptor was isolated from a woman aged 18-29 years in good health and CMV-seronegative. Sequencing was performed on PBMCs. The rearrangement joins TRBV14 to TRBJ2-2, with a tentative D call TRBD2 (6 bases). CDR3 loop: CASSHPTAGSPFATGELFF. As DNA, the CDR3 is TGTGCCAGCAGCCATCCTACAGCGGGCAGCCCCTTTGCCACCGGGGAGCTGTTTTTT.